Listed below are T cell receptor beta chains from one sample, sequenced in a study of blood T cell repertoires in COVID-19. Produced via immunoSEQ multiplex PCR; TCRdb's table is partial and in-frame only. Here the sample spans some 100,000 clones, around 89% being singletons. Sequenced input: peripheral blood. The receptors derive from a human donor with acute or convalescent COVID-19. The donor label of this sample is uncertain. Both conserved end residues are part of each CDR3. A D gene is named only where the DNA matches it firmly. A clone size is listed for some rows: how often the clone was seen (once, few, many), or a class if it is expanded.

v_gene	abundance	j_gene	d_gene	CDR3aa	CDR3nt
TRBV6-6	NA	TRBJ1-3	NA	CASSSRDGIGNTIYF	TGTGCCAGCAGTTCGCGGGACGGAATTGGAAACACCATATATTTT
TRBV4-3	NA	TRBJ2-5	NA	CASSQDIAGGLQETQYF	TGCGCCAGCAGCCAAGATATCGCCGGGGGACTTCAAGAGACCCAGTACTTC
TRBV7-9	NA	TRBJ2-1	NA	CASSLASGAWWFF	TGTGCCAGCAGCTTAGCGTCCGGAGCATGGTGGTTCTTC
TRBV30	NA	TRBJ2-7	NA	CAWSGNNYEQYF	TGTGCCTGGAGTGGAAACAACTACGAGCAGTACTTC
TRBV10-3	NA	TRBJ1-4	NA	CAISESRERLEKLFF	TGTGCCATCAGTGAGTCAAGGGAGAGGTTGGAAAAACTGTTTTTT
TRBV6-1	NA	TRBJ2-1	TRBD1	CASSEARGTYNEQFF	TGTGCCAGCAGTGAGGCCAGGGGGACCTACAATGAGCAGTTCTTC
TRBV3-1/TRBV3-2	NA	TRBJ1-2	NA	CASSQDQGQDGYTF	TGTGCCAGCAGCCAAGACCAGGGTCAGGATGGCTACACCTTC
TRBV5-4	NA	TRBJ2-1	NA	CASSLGQISYNEQFF	TGTGCCAGCAGCTTGGGACAGATCTCCTACAATGAGCAGTTCTTC
TRBV20-1	NA	TRBJ1-1	TRBD1	CSASMWDSRLNTEAFF	TGCAGTGCTAGTATGTGGGACAGTAGGCTTAACACTGAAGCTTTCTTT
TRBV7-9	once	TRBJ1-6	NA	CASSRLNSPLHF	TGTGCCAGCAGCCGTCTGAATTCACCCCTCCACTTT
TRBV7-9	NA	TRBJ1-2	TRBD1	CASSPGTANLYGYTF	TGTGCCAGCAGCCCGGGGACAGCGAACCTCTATGGCTACACCTTC
TRBV6-5	NA	TRBJ1-1	NA	CASRGNTEAFF	TGTGCCAGCAGGGGCAACACTGAAGCTTTCTTT
TRBV11-2	NA	TRBJ2-7	NA	CASTSRPTVYEQYF	TGTGCCAGCACCTCTAGACCGACAGTTTACGAGCAGTACTTC
TRBV6-5	NA	TRBJ2-5	NA	CASSYTRSQGQETQYF	TGTGCCAGCAGTTACACACGGAGCCAGGGGCAAGAGACCCAGTACTTC
TRBV29-1	NA	TRBJ1-1	NA	CSVIAAVRGTEAFF	TGCAGCGTCATCGCGGCAGTAAGGGGCACTGAAGCTTTCTTT
TRBV6-2/TRBV6-3	NA	TRBJ2-7	NA	CASSYMASVSYEQYF	TGTGCCAGCAGTTACATGGCTAGCGTCTCCTACGAGCAGTACTTC
TRBV2	NA	TRBJ1-1	NA	CASRADSMTEAFF	TGTGCCAGCAGGGCGGATTCAATGACTGAAGCTTTCTTT
TRBV28	once	TRBJ2-5	NA	CASSRERGVGFQETQYF	TGTGCCAGCAGCCGGGAGAGGGGTGTCGGATTTCAAGAGACCCAGTACTTC
TRBV6-5	NA	TRBJ2-3	NA	CASSTSDRPNTQYF	TGTGCCAGCAGTACATCGGACAGACCCAATACGCAGTATTTT
TRBV18	NA	TRBJ2-1	TRBD2	CASSPQTSYEQFF	TGTGCCAGCTCACCGCAGACTAGCTATGAGCAGTTCTTC
TRBV28	NA	TRBJ1-5	TRBD1	CASHEGTHRGRKLYSNQPQHF	TGTGCCAGCCATGAGGGGACCCACAGGGGGCGAAAACTGTATAGCAATCAGCCCCAGCATTTT
TRBV13	NA	TRBJ2-3	NA	CASSLAGVSTDTQYF	TGTGCCAGCAGCTTAGCGGGAGTTAGCACAGATACGCAGTATTTT
TRBV7-2	once	TRBJ2-3	TRBD1	CASSPGQGRTDTQYF	TGTGCCAGCAGCCCAGGACAGGGGAGGACAGATACGCAGTATTTT
TRBV11-2	once	TRBJ2-1	NA	CASSSLVAYNEQFF	TGTGCCAGCAGCTCCCTCGTAGCGTACAATGAGCAGTTCTTC
TRBV10-3	NA	TRBJ2-7	TRBD2	CAISEQLAGIYEQYF	TGTGCCATCAGTGAACAACTAGCGGGAATCTACGAGCAGTACTTC
TRBV4-3	NA	TRBJ1-2	NA	CASSQGEWGGYGYTF	TGCGCCAGCAGCCAAGGGGAGTGGGGAGGGTATGGCTACACCTTC
TRBV4-3	NA	TRBJ1-1	TRBD1	CASSQEWGQGAEAFF	TGCGCCAGCAGCCAAGAGTGGGGACAGGGGGCTGAAGCTTTCTTT
TRBV24-1	NA	TRBJ2-1	TRBD2	CATSDAPGGSSYNEQFF	TGTGCCACCAGTGATGCCCCGGGAGGGAGCTCCTACAATGAGCAGTTCTTC
TRBV5-4	NA	TRBJ1-6	TRBD1	CASSVDAGGTGSPLHF	TGTGCCAGCAGCGTAGACGCAGGGGGCACGGGGTCACCCCTCCACTTT
TRBV11-3	NA	TRBJ1-1	NA	CASSLEGGAEAFF	TGTGCCAGCAGCTTAGAAGGGGGGGCTGAAGCTTTCTTT
TRBV19	medium-sized	TRBJ2-1	TRBD2	CASSRTSGSFAEQFF	TGTGCCAGTAGTCGTACTAGCGGGAGCTTCGCTGAGCAGTTCTTC
TRBV12-5	NA	TRBJ1-1	NA	CARGLGGGVNTEAFF	TGTGCTAGGGGTTTGGGGGGGGGAGTGAACACTGAAGCTTTCTTT
TRBV6-6	NA	TRBJ2-1	NA	CASSNTGTNNEQFF	TGTGCCAGCAGTAACACCGGGACAAACAATGAGCAGTTCTTC
TRBV5-4	NA	TRBJ2-3	TRBD1	CASRRTTGDRGRTDTQYF	TGTGCCAGCAGGCGGACCACAGGAGACAGGGGACGGACAGATACGCAGTATTTT
TRBV5-4	NA	TRBJ1-2	NA	CASGKGGQVNYGYTF	TGTGCCAGCGGGAAGGGCGGGCAGGTTAACTATGGCTACACCTTC
TRBV5-1	NA	TRBJ2-7	NA	CASSHPTNCSYEQYF	TGCGCCAGCAGCCATCCGACTAACTGCTCCTACGAGCAGTACTTC
TRBV7-8	NA	TRBJ2-5	NA	CASSLSGETQYF	TGTGCCAGCAGCTTATCGGGAGAGACCCAGTACTTC
TRBV2	few	TRBJ1-2	TRBD1	CASSVGVTGARGYTF	TGTGCCAGCAGTGTTGGGGTGACAGGGGCCCGTGGCTACACCTTC
TRBV13	NA	TRBJ1-6	NA	CASSLGQGVGSPLHF	TGTGCCAGCAGCTTAGGGCAGGGCGTTGGATCACCCCTCCACTTT
TRBV28	few	TRBJ1-1	NA	CASSPETPNTEAFF	TGTGCCAGCAGTCCCGAGACACCGAACACTGAAGCTTTCTTT
TRBV3-1/TRBV3-2	few	TRBJ2-5	NA	CASSHLGETQYF	TGTGCCAGCAGCCACCTCGGGGAGACCCAGTACTTC
TRBV27	NA	TRBJ2-7	NA	CASRRGFNEQYF	TGTGCCAGCAGGCGGGGTTTCAACGAGCAGTACTTC
TRBV12-3/TRBV12-4	NA	TRBJ1-6	TRBD1	CASTPTRGRPLHF	TGTGCCAGCACCCCGACAAGGGGGCGGCCCCTCCACTTT
TRBV4-2	NA	TRBJ2-3	TRBD2	CASSQEGLAGVGDTQYF	TGTGCCAGCAGCCAAGAAGGACTAGCGGGAGTAGGAGATACGCAGTATTTT
TRBV19	NA	TRBJ1-5	NA	CASADSGVYQPQHF	TGTGCCAGTGCCGACAGTGGAGTGTACCAGCCCCAGCATTTT
TRBV6-5	NA	TRBJ1-1	NA	CASSIQGVTEAFF	TGTGCCAGCAGTATACAGGGTGTTACTGAAGCTTTCTTT
TRBV6-2/TRBV6-3	few	TRBJ1-5	NA	CASSGQTDYQPQHF	TGTGCCAGCAGTGGTCAGACAGACTATCAGCCCCAGCATTTT
TRBV9	NA	TRBJ2-1	TRBD2	CASSDRGVGNEQFF	TGTGCCAGCAGCGATCGGGGGGTCGGCAATGAGCAGTTCTTC
TRBV6-2/TRBV6-3	NA	TRBJ1-2	NA	CASSSGDGYTF	TGTGCCAGCAGTTCAGGGGACGGCTACACCTTC
TRBV24-1	NA	TRBJ2-1	NA	CATSDPWASNEQFF	TGTGCCACCAGTGATCCTTGGGCGTCCAATGAGCAGTTCTTC
TRBV28	NA	TRBJ1-1	NA	CASSLQGSTEAFF	TGTGCCAGCAGTCTCCAGGGGAGCACTGAAGCTTTCTTT
TRBV7-3	few	TRBJ2-1	NA	CASSTGLAGHNEQFF	TGTGCCAGCAGCACAGGACTTGCGGGGCACAATGAGCAGTTCTTC
TRBV7-2	NA	TRBJ1-1	NA	CASSSGTLPSRGNGEAFF	TGTGCCAGCAGCTCTGGGACACTCCCCTCGCGAGGTAACGGTGAAGCTTTCTTT
TRBV7-9	NA	TRBJ2-1	NA	CASSSYREPYNEQFF	TGTGCCAGCAGCTCCTACAGGGAACCCTACAATGAGCAGTTCTTC
TRBV28	NA	TRBJ1-2	TRBD1	CASRVQGSDGYTF	TGTGCCAGCAGGGTACAGGGGAGTGATGGCTACACCTTC